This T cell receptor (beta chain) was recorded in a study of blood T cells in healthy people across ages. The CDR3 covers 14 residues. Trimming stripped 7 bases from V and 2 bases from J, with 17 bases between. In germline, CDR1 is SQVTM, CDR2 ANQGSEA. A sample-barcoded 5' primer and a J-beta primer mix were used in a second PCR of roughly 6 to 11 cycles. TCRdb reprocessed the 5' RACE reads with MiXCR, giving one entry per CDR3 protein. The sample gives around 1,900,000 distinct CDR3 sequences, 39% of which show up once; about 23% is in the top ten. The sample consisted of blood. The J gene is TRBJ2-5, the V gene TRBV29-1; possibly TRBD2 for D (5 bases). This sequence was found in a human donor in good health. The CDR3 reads CSAQRILGQETQYF. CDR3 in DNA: TGCAGCGCCCAAAGGATACTAGGGCAAGAGACCCAGTACTTC. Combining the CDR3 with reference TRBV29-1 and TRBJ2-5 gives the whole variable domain SAVISQKPSRDICQRGTSLTIQCQVDSQVTMMFWYRQQPGQSLTLIATANQGSEATYESGFVIDKFPISRPNLTFSTLTVSNMSPEDSSIYLCSAQRILGQETQYFGPGTRLLVL.